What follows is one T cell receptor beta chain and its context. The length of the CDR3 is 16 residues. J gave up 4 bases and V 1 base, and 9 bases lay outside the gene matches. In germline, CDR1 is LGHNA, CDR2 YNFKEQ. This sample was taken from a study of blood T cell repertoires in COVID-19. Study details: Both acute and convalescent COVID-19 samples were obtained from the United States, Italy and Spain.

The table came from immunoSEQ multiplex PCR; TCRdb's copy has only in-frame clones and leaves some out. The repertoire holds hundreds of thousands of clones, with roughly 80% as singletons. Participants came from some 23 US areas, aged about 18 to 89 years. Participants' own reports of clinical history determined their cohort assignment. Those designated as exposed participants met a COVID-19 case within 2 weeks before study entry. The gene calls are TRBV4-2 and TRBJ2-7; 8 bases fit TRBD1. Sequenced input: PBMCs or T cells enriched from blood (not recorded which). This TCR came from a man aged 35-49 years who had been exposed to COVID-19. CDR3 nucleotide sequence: TGTGCCAGCAGCCAAGTGGTCACAGGGGGAGGATACGAGCAGTACTTC. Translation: CASSQVVTGGGYEQYF.